The present entry profiles one TCR beta chain with its context. Its antigen is not known. This sample stems from a study of blood T cells in healthy people across ages. On the study more broadly: Researchers report that template switching captured about one barcoded beta molecule per two T cells. Whole-study results and caveats: Changes seen in expanded clonotypes were possibly confounded by donor CMV status left unknown.

CDR3 size: 13 residues. The V and J ends lost 2 bases and 11 bases, in that order; junction bases with no gene match: 8. Germline loops: CDR1 MDHEN, CDR2 SYDVKM. Each donor's blood draw was around 9.2 milliliters of peripheral blood. Isolating PBMCs gave at least 6 million of these cells per sample. Next came a second PCR, run for about 7 to 12 cycles, which used a sample-barcoded 5' primer along with a J-beta primer mix. TCRdb passed the 5' RACE reads through MiXCR, listing each CDR3 protein once. Seen here are about 1.7 million distinct CDR3 sequences, roughly 27% observed once, and the top ten hold about 7.7%.

Sequencing input: blood. The receptor was derived from a woman in her twenties or thirties in good health. The J gene is TRBJ2-7, the V gene TRBV28; 8 positions agree with TRBD1. The CDR3 region is CASSLDWAGGEYF. CDR3 in DNA: TGTGCCAGCAGTTTAGATTGGGCAGGGGGCGAGTACTTC. Full variable domain (remainder filled in from reference TRBV28 and TRBJ2-7): DVKVTQSSRYLVKRTGEKVFLECVQDMDHENMFWYRQDPGLGLRLIYFSYDVKMKEKGDIPEGYSVSREKKERFSLILESASTNQTSMYLCASSLDWAGGEYFGPGTRLTVT.